Listed below are T cell receptor beta chains from one sample, sequenced in a study of OX40 agonist ivuxolimab in advanced cancers. Data came from immunoSEQ multiplex PCR; TCRdb stores just in-frame clones and leaves some out. The table shows nearly 70,000 clones, with approximately 80% occurring only once. The input for sequencing was CD4+ or CD8+ T cells sorted from blood, taken in a trial of the OX40 agonist ivuxolimab. These receptors were obtained from an adult with an advanced solid tumor such as melanoma, head and neck, liver or kidney cancer. Both conserved end residues are part of each CDR3. A D gene is named only where the DNA matches it firmly. Size values are once, few and many counts, or a class for expanded clones, and some rows have none.

v_gene	j_gene	abundance	d_gene	len	CDR3aa	CDR3nt
TRBV4-1	TRBJ1-3	-	-	16	CASSQPTGNAGNTIYF	TGCGCCAGCAGCCAACCAACAGGGAACGCTGGAAACACCATATATTTT
TRBV16	TRBJ1-3	medium-sized	-	12	CASSLSGNTIYF	TGTGCCAGCAGCCTTTCTGGAAACACCATATATTTT
TRBV2	TRBJ2-7	medium-sized	-	11	CASLGAYEQYF	TGTGCCAGCCTCGGCGCCTACGAGCAGTACTTC
TRBV4-2	TRBJ1-2	-	-	15	CASSQDLPPVYGYTF	TGTGCCAGCAGCCAAGATTTGCCACCGGTCTATGGCTACACCTTC
TRBV10-1	TRBJ1-1	-	-	12	CASSDGFTEAFF	TGCGCCAGCAGTGATGGCTTCACTGAAGCTTTCTTT
TRBV28	TRBJ1-2	-	-	16	CASSLYPTDSVRGYTF	TGTGCCAGCAGTCTATACCCTACGGACAGCGTGAGGGGCTACACCTTC
TRBV29-1	TRBJ2-2	-	-	17	CSVGQLLYGGRTGELFF	TGCAGCGTTGGGCAGCTCCTATACGGGGGAAGGACCGGGGAGCTGTTTTTT
TRBV28	TRBJ1-6	-	-	15	CASSFGGVGNSPLHF	TGTGCCAGCAGTTTTGGGGGGGTAGGGAATTCACCCCTCCACTTT
TRBV19	TRBJ2-5	-	TRBD1	14	CASSTDRGTETQYF	TGTGCCAGTAGTACGGACAGGGGGACGGAGACCCAGTACTTC
TRBV12-5	TRBJ1-6	once	TRBD1	15	CASGLDGTGVSPLHF	TGTGCTAGTGGTTTAGACGGGACAGGGGTCTCACCCCTCCACTTT
TRBV6-6	TRBJ2-7	-	-	13	CASRPDIAAGQYF	TGTGCCAGCAGGCCGGACATCGCGGCTGGGCAGTACTTC
TRBV11-2	TRBJ1-3	-	-	12	CASSPRPNTIYF	TGTGCCAGCAGCCCAAGGCCGAACACCATATATTTT
TRBV5-4	TRBJ2-7	-	-	13	CASSTRDPKEQYF	TGTGCCAGCAGCACACGGGATCCCAAAGAGCAGTACTTC
TRBV13	TRBJ1-6	few	-	15	CASSSVEGGGSPLHF	TGTGCCAGCAGCTCCGTCGAGGGTGGGGGTTCACCCCTCCACTTT
TRBV4-1	TRBJ2-1	-	TRBD2	15	CASSLGLAAYNEQFF	TGCGCCAGCAGCCTAGGACTAGCGGCCTACAATGAGCAGTTCTTC
TRBV11-3	TRBJ2-2	-	-	14	CASSLDLGAGELFF	TGTGCCAGCAGCTTAGATCTTGGGGCCGGGGAGCTGTTTTTT
TRBV21-1	TRBJ2-5	-	-	13	CASLSGVTETQYF	TGTGCCAGCTTATCAGGGGTTACAGAGACCCAGTACTTC
TRBV29-1	TRBJ1-1	-	-	12	CSVNTENPEAFF	TGCAGCGTGAACACAGAAAACCCTGAAGCTTTCTTT
TRBV18	TRBJ2-1	-	-	17	CASSPRAGSSSYNEQFF	TGTGCCAGCTCACCACGGGCAGGGTCGAGCTCCTACAATGAGCAGTTCTTC
TRBV10-1	TRBJ1-2	-	TRBD1	15	CASSGGTGGNYGYTF	TGCGCCAGCAGTGGAGGGACAGGGGGAAACTATGGCTACACCTTC
TRBV14	TRBJ2-5	-	-	16	CASSLGRLSGQETQYF	TGTGCCAGCAGCCTGGGACGGCTCTCGGGGCAAGAGACCCAGTACTTC
TRBV5-1	TRBJ1-2	few	-	13	CASSYLIAYGYTF	TGCGCCAGCAGCTACCTTATTGCCTATGGCTACACCTTC
TRBV2	TRBJ2-5	-	-	13	CASSEGGLETQYF	TGTGCCAGCAGTGAAGGCGGGTTGGAGACCCAGTACTTC
TRBV5-4	TRBJ2-1	-	-	15	CASSRDGTSYNEQFF	TGTGCCAGCAGTCGGGACGGGACATCCTACAATGAGCAGTTCTTC
TRBV6-5	TRBJ2-5	-	TRBD2	15	CASSLGLADRETQYF	TGTGCCAGCAGTCTGGGACTAGCGGACCGAGAGACCCAGTACTTC
TRBV29-1	TRBJ1-3	-	TRBD1	12	CSVRTGGNTIYF	TGCAGCGTTCGGACAGGTGGAAACACCATATATTTT
TRBV6-1	TRBJ1-2	once	-	16	CASSANPQGYGYGYTF	TGTGCCAGCAGTGCCAACCCTCAGGGATATGGGTATGGCTACACCTTC
TRBV5-1	TRBJ1-4	-	-	16	CASSFARGAKGEKLFF	TGCGCCAGCAGCTTCGCACGAGGTGCCAAAGGGGAAAAACTGTTTTTT
TRBV30	TRBJ1-4	few	TRBD1	13	CAWSNSGTGKLFF	TGTGCCTGGAGCAACTCCGGGACAGGGAAACTGTTTTTT
TRBV6-6	TRBJ1-3	once	TRBD1	14	CASSSGQGGNTIYF	TGTGCCAGCAGCTCTGGACAGGGCGGAAACACCATATATTTT
TRBV2	TRBJ2-1	-	-	13	CASSEAGWLAQFF	TGTGCCAGCAGTGAAGCGGGCTGGTTGGCGCAGTTCTTC
TRBV27	TRBJ1-5	-	TRBD1	15	CASSRRQGANQPQHF	TGTGCCAGCAGCCGACGGCAGGGGGCTAATCAGCCCCAGCATTTT
TRBV9	TRBJ1-1	-	TRBD1	15	CASSVPGGGNTEAFF	TGTGCCAGCAGCGTACCAGGGGGCGGGAACACTGAAGCTTTCTTT
TRBV4-3	TRBJ1-4	-	-	13	CASSQAGREKLFF	TGCGCCAGCAGCCAAGCGGGAAGAGAAAAACTGTTTTTT
TRBV7-8	TRBJ1-6	-	-	15	CASSLAGPTVSPLHF	TGTGCCAGCAGCTTAGCAGGACCGACTGTTTCACCCCTCCACTTT
TRBV6-1	TRBJ1-2	-	-	17	CASSDRPREISRYGYTF	TGTGCCAGCAGTGACCGCCCACGTGAGATCTCCCGCTATGGCTACACCTTC
TRBV5-1	TRBJ2-7	-	-	15	CASSLGTAALYEQYF	TGCGCCAGCAGCTTGGGGACAGCGGCCCTATACGAGCAGTACTTC
TRBV28	TRBJ2-7	-	-	15	CASTGAGGQLYEQYF	TGTGCCAGCACCGGGGCTGGGGGGCAGCTATACGAGCAGTACTTC
TRBV6-5	TRBJ2-3	-	-	14	CASRGGPSTDTQYF	TGTGCCAGCAGGGGGGGGCCGAGCACAGATACGCAGTATTTT
TRBV6-1	TRBJ2-7	-	-	14	CASSPGHYTGEQYF	TGTGCCAGCAGCCCGGGACACTACACGGGGGAGCAGTACTTC
TRBV6-1	TRBJ2-7	-	TRBD1	15	CASSGKTGATYEQYF	TGTGCCAGCAGTGGAAAAACAGGGGCCACCTACGAGCAGTACTTC
TRBV5-6	TRBJ2-5	-	-	16	CASSGGIGGPIETQYF	TGTGCCAGCAGCGGGGGGATTGGGGGGCCGATCGAGACCCAGTACTTC
TRBV6-1	TRBJ1-4	once	TRBD1	17	CASSGTGQGPTNEKLFF	TGTGCCAGCAGTGGAACGGGACAGGGGCCAACTAATGAAAAACTGTTTTTT
TRBV5-1	TRBJ1-6	-	-	14	CASSPDRSNSPLHF	TGCGCCAGCAGCCCAGACAGGTCTAATTCACCCCTCCACTTT
TRBV27	TRBJ1-2	-	TRBD1	14	CASRTGQGAYGYTF	TGTGCCAGCAGGACCGGACAGGGGGCCTATGGCTACACCTTC
TRBV5-1	TRBJ1-5	-	-	16	CASSSSRIEFNQPQHF	TGCGCCAGCAGCTCGAGCCGGATCGAGTTCAATCAGCCCCAGCATTTT
TRBV6-6	TRBJ1-2	once	-	15	CASRPGTPTRGGYTF	TGTGCCAGCAGGCCCGGGACACCCACTAGGGGTGGCTACACCTTC
TRBV6-1	TRBJ2-3	-	-	12	CASSGLTDTQYF	TGTGCCAGCAGCGGGTTGACAGATACGCAGTATTTT